Listed here are 13 T cell receptor beta chains from one sample, sequenced in a study of T cell responses to AZD1222 COVID-19 vaccine. Sequencing used immunoSEQ multiplex PCR; TCRdb keeps in-frame clones, though not all of them. The table records some 160,000 clones, around 90% of them present only once. The material was peripheral blood, obtained on day 0 of AZD1222 vaccination. The receptors originated from an adult in good health.

The chain recombines TRBV5-1 with TRBJ1-2; the match to TRBD1 covers 7 bases. The CDR3 spans 14 residues. The V gene end was trimmed by 2 bases and the J gene end by 5 bases; junction bases not matched to a gene: 6. Per the germline V gene, CDR1 is SGHRS and CDR2 is YFSETQ. The CDR3 nucleotides are TGCGCCAGCAGCTTAGCCGGGACAGATTATGGCTACACCTTC. Protein sequence: CASSLAGTDYGYTF.

This clone was seen once. The chain joins TRBV6-4 to TRBJ1-1; perhaps TRBD1 as D (5 bases). The CDR3 extends over 15 amino acids. The germline V gene has CDR1 MRHNA and CDR2 SNTAGT. V gave up 4 bases and J gave up 0 bases, with 12 bases separating them. The CDR3 nucleotides read TGTGCCAGCAGTGCAGAGGGGTCAATGAACACTGAAGCTTTCTTT. Protein: CASSAEGSMNTEAFF.

CDR3 sequence: CASSKERGRTSYSNQPQHF. CDR3 coding DNA: TGTGCCAGCAGCAAAGAGAGGGGCAGAACCTCCTATAGCAATCAGCCCCAGCATTTT. V gene TRBV21-1 combines with J gene TRBJ1-5. TRBV21-1 is labeled a pseudogene. This CDR3 has 19 amino acids.

This sequence joins TRBV12-5 and TRBJ1-5; 7 bases agree with TRBD1. The CDR3 runs 13 residues. Germline CDR1 is LGHNT and CDR2 is FRNRAP. The V and J ends lost 8 bases and 1 base, in that order; junction bases with no gene match: 2. CDR3 protein: CASSGQSNQPQHF. The CDR3 nucleotides are TGTGCTAGTTCGGGACAGAGCAATCAGCCCCAGCATTTT.

The chain links TRBV6-2 or TRBV6-3 to TRBJ2-2; 8 positions agree with TRBD1. V gave up 4 bases and J gave up 6 bases; unmatched junction bases: 13. Germline V gene data show CDR1 as MNHEY and CDR2 as SVGEGT. The CDR3 consists of 17 residues. CDR3: CASSSLAARGLPGELFF. The CDR3 bases are TGTGCCAGCAGTTCCCTCGCAGCCAGGGGGCTTCCCGGGGAGCTGTTTTTT.

This clone was counted once. The rearrangement joins TRBV4-2 to TRBJ2-1; D may correspond to TRBD1 or TRBD2 (5 bases each). From germline, CDR1 is LGHNA and CDR2 YNFKEQ. CDR3 length: 17 residues. V shed 1 base and J shed 0 bases, with 13 bases lying between them. CDR3 amino acids: CASSQGDGSYSYNEQFF. CDR3 nucleotide sequence: TGTGCCAGCAGCCAAGGGGACGGAAGCTACTCCTACAATGAGCAGTTCTTC.

The chain carries TRBV5-1 and TRBJ2-5; the D is unclear. V lost 0 bases and J lost 2, with 5 bases in between. Germline V gene lookup returns CDR1 SGHRS and CDR2 YFSETQ. The CDR3 is 13 residues long. CDR3 DNA: TGCGCCAGCAGCTTGGGCTCGCAAGAGACCCAGTACTTC. Protein product: CASSLGSQETQYF.

V usage is TRBV18 and J usage is TRBJ2-1, with D hard to call. Trimming removed 4 bases at V and 10 bases at J, with 14 bases between. From germline, CDR1 is KGHSH and CDR2 LQKENI. The CDR3 sequence is 13 residues long. This CDR3 is CASSRSFGEEQFF. The CDR3 DNA sequence: TGTGCCAGCTCACGTTCTTTTGGTGAGGAGCAGTTCTTC.

This chain links TRBV7-9 with TRBJ1-1; D ambiguous. The CDR3 length is 13 residues. V was trimmed by 3 bases and J by 1 base, leaving 6 bases between them. Germline V gene data show CDR1 as SEHNR and CDR2 as FQNEAQ (reference sequence). In DNA, the CDR3 is TGTGCCAGCAGCTTTTCACGGAACACTGAAGCTTTCTTT. Protein: CASSFSRNTEAFF.

The V call is TRBV21-1, the J call TRBJ2-1; the table names TRBD1, a call not compared with the DNA. TRBV21-1 is a recognized pseudogene. This CDR3 has 15 amino acids. CDR3 nucleotide sequence: TGTGCCAGCGACCCTACAGGGGGAAAAGGAGATGAGCAGTTCTTC. It codes for CASDPTGGKGDEQFF.

This clone was seen only once. The chain is built from TRBV5-1 and TRBJ2-3; 7 nucleotides align to TRBD1. The CDR3 runs to 15 residues. V gave up 2 bases and J gave up 2 bases; unmatched junction bases: 5. Per germline, CDR1 SGHRS and CDR2 YFSETQ. The CDR3: CASSFQGDPTDTQYF. In DNA form, the CDR3 reads TGCGCCAGCAGCTTCCAGGGGGACCCCACAGATACGCAGTATTTT. Together with reference TRBV5-1 and TRBJ2-3, the CDR3 gives the full variable domain: KAGVTQTPRYLIKTRGQQVTLSCSPISGHRSVSWYQQTPGQGLQFLFEYFSETQRNKGNFPGRFSGRQFSNSRSEMNVSTLELGDSALYLCASSFQGDPTDTQYFGPGTRLTVL.

This rearrangement joins TRBV7-2 to TRBJ1-1; D might be TRBD1 (5 bases). Trimming cost V 3 bases and J 1 base, with 9 bases left between them. This CDR3 region has 14 residues. CDR1 is SGHTA, CDR2 FQGNSA, per germline. For the CDR3, the DNA is TGTGCCAGCAGCTTGGGACTGCGGAACACTGAAGCTTTCTTT. This encodes CASSLGLRNTEAFF.

This chain links TRBV5-8 with TRBJ1-2; no clear D gene. CDR3 length equals 16 residues. Germline V CDR1 and CDR2: SGHTS, YDEGEE. The V end lost 0 bases, the J end lost 2 bases, and 14 bases lay between the germline ends. DNA for the CDR3: TGTGCCAGCAGCTTGGATTCCTCAGAAAGAAACTATGGCTACACCTTC. As protein: CASSLDSSERNYGYTF. Full variable domain (outside the CDR3, taken from reference TRBV5-8 and TRBJ1-2): EAGVTQSPTHLIKTRGQQATLRCSPISGHTSVYWYQQALGLGLQFLLWYDEGEERNRGNFPPRFSGRQFPNYSSELNVNALELEDSALYLCASSLDSSERNYGYTFGSGTRLTVV.